This T cell receptor beta chain derives from a study of blood T cells in healthy people across ages. General observations from the study: Both naive CD4+ cell counts and diversity were greater in long-lived donors than in aged donors. The diversity estimates, figures obtained from one million T cells, were considered underestimates.

Through a sample-barcoded 5' primer and a J-beta primer mix, a second PCR was run for about 6 to 12 cycles. TCRdb used MiXCR to reprocess the 5' RACE reads, holding one entry per CDR3 protein. The top ten clones hold about 30% of a sample with about 290,000 distinct CDR3 sequences, around 30% of them seen once. As to this clonotype: The antigen is undetermined.

The ends were cut back, 7 bases at V and 3 bases at J, with 11 bases in the middle. CDR1 is LGHDT, CDR2 YNNKEL, per germline (reference sequence). The CDR3 has 13 residues. Sequences were obtained from blood. The sequence derives from a woman in her 70s in good health. This chain uses TRBV3-1 with TRBJ2-3; tentatively, D is TRBD2 (5 bases). In DNA form, the CDR3 reads TGTGCCAGCAAGTTTCGGGGAACAGATACGCAGTATTTT. Translated: CASKFRGTDTQYF.